Detailed here is one T cell receptor (beta chain). Antigen: not known. Trimming took off 3 bases at V and 8 bases at J, with 11 bases between the two ends. This CDR3 is built from 13 residues. Germline CDR1 is KGHSH and CDR2 is LQKENI. The entry originates in a study of T cell responses to AZD1222 COVID-19 vaccine. The table came from immunoSEQ multiplex PCR; TCRdb's copy has only in-frame clones and leaves some out. The sample shows over 85,000 clones, 94% of them seen only once. Notes on the study in general: White British donors predominated, females outnumbered males, and clonal diversity was possibly underestimated.

The receptor was isolated from an adult who received the AZD1222 COVID-19 vaccine. This chain uses TRBV18 with TRBJ1-3, with D unclear. This sample comprised peripheral blood, obtained 28 days after the second AZD1222 dose. Here the CDR3 reads CASSPSIRDTIYF. In nucleotides, the CDR3 is TGTGCCAGCTCACCCTCAATAAGAGACACCATATATTTT.